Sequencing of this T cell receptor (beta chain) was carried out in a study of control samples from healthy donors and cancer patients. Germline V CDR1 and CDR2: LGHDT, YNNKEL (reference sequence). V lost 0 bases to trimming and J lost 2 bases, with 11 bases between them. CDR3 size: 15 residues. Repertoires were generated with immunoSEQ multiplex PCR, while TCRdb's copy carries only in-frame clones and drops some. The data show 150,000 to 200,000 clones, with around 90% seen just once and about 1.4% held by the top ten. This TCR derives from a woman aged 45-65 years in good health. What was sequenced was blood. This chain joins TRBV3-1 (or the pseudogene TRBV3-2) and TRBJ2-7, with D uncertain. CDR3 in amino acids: CASSQESDRAYEQYF. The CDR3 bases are TGTGCCAGCAGCCAAGAATCCGACCGAGCCTACGAGCAGTACTTC.